One TCR beta chain is described in this entry. This sample is drawn from a study of blood T cell repertoires in COVID-19. On the study more broadly: The United States, Italy and Spain were the sources of the acute and convalescent COVID-19 samples. T cells, B-cell-depleted T cells, or PBMCs provided the cDNA or gDNA that served as material.

The authors' processing: Estimation of nucleated cell counts relied on the amplification of reference gene primers. Assay used: immunoSEQ multiplex PCR; TCRdb lists only in-frame clones, some missing. Clonal size and the V and J genes are those of that table, whereas D and trimming came from the DNA. The table includes tens of thousands of clones, roughly 82% detected once. This CDR3 spans 15 amino acids. V lost 6 bases, J lost 4 bases, and 19 bases lay in between. Looked up from germline, CDR1 is KGHSH and CDR2 is LQKENI. The chain carries TRBV18 and TRBJ2-7; a weak D match, TRBD2 (6 bases). The TCR sequence derives from a woman older than 75 with active or convalescent COVID-19. Sequencing was performed on peripheral blood. CDR3 in DNA: TGTGCCAGCTCCCCCAGGACCGGCGGGGTATACGAGCAGTACTTC. Its translation: CASSPRTGGVYEQYF.